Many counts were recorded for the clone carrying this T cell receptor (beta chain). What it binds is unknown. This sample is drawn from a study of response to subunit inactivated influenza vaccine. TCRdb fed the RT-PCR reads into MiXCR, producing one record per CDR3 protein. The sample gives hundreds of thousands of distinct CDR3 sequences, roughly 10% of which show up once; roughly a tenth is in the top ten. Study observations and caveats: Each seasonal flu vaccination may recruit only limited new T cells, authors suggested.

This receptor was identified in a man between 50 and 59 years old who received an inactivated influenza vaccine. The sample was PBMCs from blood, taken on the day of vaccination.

The CDR3 loop reads CASSPGLETYEQYF. In nucleotides, the CDR3 is TGTGCCAGCAGCCCGGGACTAGAGACCTACGAGCAGTACTTC. The chain combines TRBV7-2 with TRBJ2-7; 8 positions match TRBD2. This CDR3 is 14 amino acids long. The V gene end was trimmed by 5 bases and the J gene end by 2 bases; junction bases not matched to a gene: 5. CDR1 and CDR2 from the germline V gene are SGHTA and FQGNSA.